This T cell receptor (beta chain) stems from a study of shared clonotypes between healthy human individuals. About the study: Per-donor plates numbered three CD4 naive, three CD4 memory, two CD8 naive and one CD8 memory. Study observations and caveats: The generation probabilities recorded for non-shared clonotypes fell below those of clonotypes shared by all four donors. Sharing across four donors was highest in naive CD4 (roughly 5%) and lowest in memory CD8 (approximately 0.4%).

CDR1 and CDR2 from the germline V gene are LGHNA and YSLEER. The CDR3 contains 17 residues. The trim removed 1 base at V and 4 bases at J, leaving 9 bases unmatched. Note on this clone: Its antigen is as yet unknown.

Repertoires were generated with immunoSEQ multiplex PCR, while TCRdb's copy carries only in-frame clones and drops some. The data contain more than 850,000 clones, around three quarters of them singletons. Sequenced sample: memory CD4+ T cells from PBMCs. This sample's subset: CD45RA-negative fraction. This rearrangement joins TRBV4-3 to TRBJ2-3; 9 bases align to TRBD1. The TCR was taken from a young man in good health. Some clones in this sample may be carry-over from other donors' samples. The CDR3 reads CASSQVAGTGRSDTQYF. DNA for the CDR3: TGCGCCAGCAGCCAAGTCGCCGGGACAGGGCGGTCAGATACGCAGTATTTT.